Here is one T cell receptor (beta chain) with its context. PCR primers comprised 60 Vbeta and 13 Jbeta primers. Sequenced by immunoSEQ multiplex PCR; TCRdb stores in-frame clones only, minus some. The table has 110,000 or so clones, about 80% seen once. This specimen comes from a study of cytomegalovirus exposure and HLA in healthy donors. The germline CDR1 and CDR2 sequences are LNHDA and SQIVND (reference sequence). This CDR3 spans 15 amino acids. The V and J ends lost 4 bases and 5 bases respectively, with 15 bases between them. The chain has TRBV19 and TRBJ2-1, with D possibly being TRBD1 (8 bases). Material for sequencing was PBMCs. The TCR comes from a man aged 30-40 years in good health and CMV-seronegative. The DNA for the CDR3 is TGTGCCAGTAGTAAGGACAGGGAGGGTCACAATGAGCAGTTCTTC. Protein: CASSKDREGHNEQFF. The full variable domain, in which reference TRBV19 and TRBJ2-1 provide the parts outside the CDR3, is DGGITQSPKYLFRKEGQNVTLSCEQNLNHDAMYWYRQDPGQGLRLIYYSQIVNDFQKGDIAEGYSVSREKKESFPLTVTSAQKNPTAFYLCASSKDREGHNEQFFGPGTRLTVL.